The T cell receptor beta chain under discussion was sequenced for a study of PD-L1 blockade in urothelial cancer (TCRdb year 2017). Regarding the complete study: Every patient began therapy in the mid-2010s and was given atezolizumab 1,200 mg intravenously every 3 weeks. Patients had an ECOG performance status of 0 or 1 and had received between 0 and 3 prior chemotherapy regimens. Pretreatment blood TCR-seq was available for about 27 patients, at least one posttreatment blood collection was obtained for around 25 patients, and tumor TCR-seq was available for around 25 patients. In the same patients who had TCR sequencing, pretreatment tumors also underwent whole exome sequencing and RNA sequencing. Pretreatment tumor samples, along with matched peripheral blood collected serially before and after atezolizumab treatment, underwent TCR sequencing. Durable clinical benefit was achieved by nine patients and was not achieved by 20 patients. Blood samples yielded a median of around 130,000 T cells and roughly 80,000 unique TCRs, with median clonality around 0.083. Progression-free survival longer than 6 months counted as durable clinical benefit, and TCR features were additionally tested against both progression-free and overall survival. About 90% of the roughly 30 patients were males with bladder-origin urothelial cancer, and about 65% of the roughly 30 reported a prior smoking history. The study, an exploratory multi-omic analysis, examined somatic, immune and clinical correlates of response to PD-L1 blockade with atezolizumab in urothelial cancer. Blood samples were analyzed 3 weeks after the start of treatment (second dose) and 6 weeks after the start of treatment. What the research found in general, with its limitations: Small sample size (n of about 30) and many exploratory analyses mean the results are intended to be hypothesis-generating. Greater expansion of tumor-associated TCR clones in peripheral blood 3 weeks after the start of treatment was observed in patients with durable benefit (n ≈ 20, p = 0.022). Improved progression-free and overall survival was found to be associated with pretreatment peripheral blood TCR clonality below the median.

Synthetic TCR analog templates were spiked into each PCR to estimate absolute template abundance from read counts. The immunoSEQ assay was used to amplify TCRbeta CDR3 regions from genomic DNA with bias-controlled V and J gene primers. Sequencing of rearranged TCRbeta segments was done at approximately 20X coverage. The published analysis was carried out like this. Clustering was used to correct sequencing errors, and CDR3s were annotated against IMGT to assign V, D and J genes. Downstream analyses used only productive TCRbeta rearrangements, leaving out any out-of-frame or stop-codon sequences. Clonality was computed as one minus Shannon entropy normalized by the log of the number of unique productive sequences. Fisher's exact test with Benjamini-Hochberg correction, using a cutoff of adjusted p below 0.01, was how clones that differed between time points or between blood and tumor were identified. TCRdb provides this immuneACCESS table in a form limited to in-frame rearrangements. Some clones are lacking; in checked studies, under half of them reflect an unresolved V gene, and why the rest are absent is not known. V and J calls plus clone size are reproduced from that table; the DNA served to infer D and trimming. Within this sample are approximately 67,000 clones, with approximately 83% of them counted one time only. The top ten clonotypes cover under 15% of the sample.

This clone was seen just once. Its specific antigen is unknown. The sample holds no much larger clone one base away, and base qualities are not on file. The time point label for this specimen denotes: pretreatment peripheral blood. The cohort included some 30 patients with locally advanced or metastatic urothelial carcinoma who were treated at Memorial Sloan Kettering on a trial protocol. Peripheral blood mononuclear cells were collected from each patient pretreatment and during treatment, giving between 1 and 8 total time points per patient. The Qiagen DNeasy Blood extraction kit was used to purify genomic DNA from total PBMCs and from tumor samples. Collected pretreatment and during treatment, PBMCs were isolated and stored as previously described. The TCR sequence derives from a man between 60 and 70 years old with urothelial cancer. This material consisted of PBMCs, taken around atezolizumab (anti-PD-L1) treatment.

The CDR3 loop reads CAWRNPGGTIYF. The DNA is TGTGCCTGGAGAAATCCCGGGGGCACCATATATTTT. This chain is built from TRBV30 and TRBJ1-3; a tentative D call is TRBD1 (5 bases match). CDR1 is given as GTSNPN and CDR2 as SVGIG, both from the germline V gene (reference sequence). Counted from cysteine to phenylalanine, this CDR3 has 12 amino acids. Kept here is only the CDR3 DNA, which spans 36 bases and is read in frame from base 1. V and J are truncated by 3 bases and 9 bases respectively, leaving an intervening sequence of 12 bases.